The entry below describes one T cell receptor beta chain. Its antigen is currently unknown. Sequenced by immunoSEQ multiplex PCR; TCRdb stores in-frame clones only, minus some. This table has 65,000 to 75,000 clones, 92% appearing once. Trimming took off 9 bases at V and 2 bases at J, with 5 bases between the two ends. This CDR3 contains 11 residues. CDR1 MNHNS and CDR2 SASEGT come from the germline V gene. The data were obtained in a study of OX40 agonist ivuxolimab in advanced cancers. The overall study: Patients received intravenous ivuxolimab every 2 weeks at 0.01 to 10 mg/kg. One patient with hepatocellular carcinoma and two with cutaneous melanoma, three in all, had partial responses. Overall study results and limits: With doses of 0.1-3.0 mg/kg, partial responders showed among the lowest clonal expansion. At doses 0.1 to 3.0 mg/kg, CD4+ and CD8+ clones expanded.

The chain links TRBV6-1 to TRBJ1-3; D is unclear. Sequenced here: CD4+ or CD8+ T cells sorted from blood, sampled in a trial of the OX40 agonist ivuxolimab. This clonotype was obtained from an adult with an advanced solid tumor such as melanoma, head and neck, liver or kidney cancer. The CDR3 bases are TGTGCCAGTACGGCTGGAAACACCATATATTTT. Amino acids: CASTAGNTIYF.